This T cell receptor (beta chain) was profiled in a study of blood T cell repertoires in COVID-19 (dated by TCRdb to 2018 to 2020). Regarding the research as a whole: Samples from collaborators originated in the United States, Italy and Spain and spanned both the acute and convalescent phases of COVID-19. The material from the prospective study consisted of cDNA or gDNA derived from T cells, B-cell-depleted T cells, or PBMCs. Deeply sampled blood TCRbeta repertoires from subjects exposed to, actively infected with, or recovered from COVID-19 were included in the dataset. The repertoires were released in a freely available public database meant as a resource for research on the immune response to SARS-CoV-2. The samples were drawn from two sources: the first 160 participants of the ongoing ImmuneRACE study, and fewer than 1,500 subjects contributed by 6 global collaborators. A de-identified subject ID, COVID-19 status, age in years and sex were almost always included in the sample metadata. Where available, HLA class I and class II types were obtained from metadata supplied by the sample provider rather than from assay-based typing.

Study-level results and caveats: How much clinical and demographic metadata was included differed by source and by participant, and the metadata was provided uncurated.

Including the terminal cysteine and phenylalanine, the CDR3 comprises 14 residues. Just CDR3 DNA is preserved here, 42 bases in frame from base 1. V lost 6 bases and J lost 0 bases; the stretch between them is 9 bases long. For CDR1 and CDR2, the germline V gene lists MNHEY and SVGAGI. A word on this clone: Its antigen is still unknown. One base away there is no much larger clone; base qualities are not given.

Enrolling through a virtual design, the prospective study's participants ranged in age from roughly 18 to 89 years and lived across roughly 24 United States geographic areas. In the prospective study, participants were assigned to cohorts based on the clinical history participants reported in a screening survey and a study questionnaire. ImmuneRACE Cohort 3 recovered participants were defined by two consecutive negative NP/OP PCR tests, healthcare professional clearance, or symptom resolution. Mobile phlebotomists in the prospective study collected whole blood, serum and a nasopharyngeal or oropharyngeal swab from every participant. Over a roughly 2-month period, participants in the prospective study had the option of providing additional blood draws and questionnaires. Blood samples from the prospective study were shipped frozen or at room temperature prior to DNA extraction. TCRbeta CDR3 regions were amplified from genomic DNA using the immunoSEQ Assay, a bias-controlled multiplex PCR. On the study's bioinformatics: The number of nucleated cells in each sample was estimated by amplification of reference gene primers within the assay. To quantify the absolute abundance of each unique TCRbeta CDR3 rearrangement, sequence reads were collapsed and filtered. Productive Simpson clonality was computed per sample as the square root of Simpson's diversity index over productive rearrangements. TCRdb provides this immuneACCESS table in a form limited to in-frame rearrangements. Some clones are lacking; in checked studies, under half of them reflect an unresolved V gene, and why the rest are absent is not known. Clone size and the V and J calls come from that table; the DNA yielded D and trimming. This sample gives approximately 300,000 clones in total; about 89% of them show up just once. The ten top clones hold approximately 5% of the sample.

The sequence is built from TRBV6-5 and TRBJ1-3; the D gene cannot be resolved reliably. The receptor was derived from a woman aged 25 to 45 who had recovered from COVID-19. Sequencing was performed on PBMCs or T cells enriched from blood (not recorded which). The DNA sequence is TGTGCCAGCAGCCCGGTGAGCTCTGGAAACACCATATATTTT. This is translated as CASSPVSSGNTIYF.